The 14 T cell receptor beta chains in this list originate from one sample, sequenced in a study of cytomegalovirus exposure and HLA in healthy donors. The PCR was carried out with 60 Vbeta primers and 13 Jbeta primers. This table comes from immunoSEQ multiplex PCR, and its TCRdb copy is limited to in-frame clones, with some not included. Of about 160,000 clones in the sample, approximately 75% were seen once. The sequencing input was PBMCs. These TCRs come from a woman younger than 30 in good health and CMV-seronegative.

J is TRBJ2-1 and V is TRBV19; TRBD1 matches at 7 bases. V was clipped by 5 bases and J by 4 bases; unmatched bases: 11. There are 16 residues in the CDR3. Germline-derived CDR1 and CDR2 are LNHDA and SQIVND (reference sequence). CDR3 protein: CASSPRDRLSYNEQFF. CDR3 in DNA: TGTGCCAGTAGTCCACGGGACAGACTATCTTACAATGAGCAGTTCTTC.

The V call is TRBV4-1, the J call TRBJ2-2, with 9 bases aligning to TRBD2. The CDR3 covers 17 residues. Germline lookup yields CDR1 MGHRA and CDR2 YSYEKL. The V gene end was trimmed by 2 bases and the J gene end by 6 bases; junction bases not matched to a gene: 10. The DNA for the CDR3 is TGCGCCAGCAGCCAAATACCGGGGCGGGGGGGCCCCGGGGAGCTGTTTTTT. The encoded protein is CASSQIPGRGGPGELFF.

This clone appeared once. This chain joins TRBV25-1 and TRBJ2-7, with TRBD2 matching over 9 bases. CDR1 is MGHDK, CDR2 SYGVNS, per germline. The CDR3 runs to 14 residues. The V gene end was trimmed by 5 bases and the J gene end by 2 bases; junction bases not matched to a gene: 4. The CDR3 bases are TGTGCCAGCAGTCGGCGGGAGGGTGCCTACGAGCAGTACTTC. Its translation is CASSRREGAYEQYF.

This CDR3 reads CASSLFSRQAIRGEQFF. CDR3 bases: TGTGCCAGCAGTTTATTTTCTCGGCAGGCAATAAGGGGGGAGCAGTTCTTC. This rearrangement joins TRBV27 to TRBJ2-1; TRBD1 might be the D (6 bases). V gave up 1 base and J gave up 10 bases, with 23 bases separating them. CDR1 and CDR2 from the germline V gene are MNHEY and SMNVEV (reference sequence). The CDR3 spans 17 residues.

The gene calls are TRBV5-1 and TRBJ2-6; D remains unclear. Trimming removed 2 bases at V and 2 bases at J, with 8 bases between. Germline V gene sequence: CDR1 SGHRS, CDR2 YFSETQ. The CDR3 contains 15 residues. This CDR3 is CASSLTETGANVLTF. DNA of the CDR3: TGCGCCAGCAGCTTAACAGAGACTGGGGCCAACGTCCTGACTTTC.

This clone has only a few counts. This rearrangement joins TRBV18 to TRBJ2-1; TRBD1 might be the D (5 bases). CDR3 length equals 14 residues. The V end lost 6 bases, the J end lost 4 bases, and 13 bases lay between the germline ends. The V gene's germline CDR1 is KGHSH and CDR2 LQKENI. The CDR3 here is CASSSGKGYNEQFF. CDR3 in DNA: TGTGCCAGCTCCTCGGGTAAGGGGTACAATGAGCAGTTCTTC.

V is TRBV6-5 and J is TRBJ2-2; 8 nucleotides agree with TRBD2. CDR3 length: 15 amino acids. Germline loops: CDR1 MNHEY, CDR2 SVGAGI. V dropped 2 bases and J dropped 7; count of bases not matched to a gene: 6. CDR3 protein: CASSYVASGFGELFF. The CDR3 coding sequence is TGTGCCAGCAGTTACGTGGCTAGCGGGTTCGGGGAGCTGTTTTTT.

This chain connects TRBV18 to TRBJ1-3, with D possibly TRBD1 on 6 matching bases. The CDR3 has 16 amino acids. Germline lookup yields CDR1 KGHSH and CDR2 LQKENI. The V end lost 3 bases, the J end lost 0 bases, and 12 bases lay between the germline ends. The CDR3 DNA sequence: TGTGCCAGCTCACCCATGGGACAAAACTCTGGAAACACCATATATTTT. Translation: CASSPMGQNSGNTIYF.

This chain links TRBV27 with TRBJ2-7, with 7 bases aligning to TRBD1. With V trimmed by 8 bases and J by 7 bases, 14 bases remained unmatched. This CDR3 has 14 residues. The germline V gene encodes CDR1 MNHEY and CDR2 SMNVEV (reference sequence). The chain's CDR3 is CASGPEQGSGEQYF. The CDR3 DNA sequence: TGTGCCAGCGGCCCAGAACAGGGGTCAGGAGAGCAGTACTTC.

The V call is TRBV20-1, the J call TRBJ2-1, with D unclear. The CDR3 covers 11 residues. V was trimmed by 6 bases and J by 6 bases, leaving 9 bases between them. CDR1 is DFQATT and CDR2 is SNEGSKA in the germline V gene (reference sequence). The CDR3 sequence is CSAPVFNEQFF. In DNA form, the CDR3 reads TGCAGTGCCCCGGTTTTCAATGAGCAGTTCTTC.

This clone was found once. The V call is TRBV7-3, the J call TRBJ2-1, with 9 bases matching TRBD2. With V trimmed by 6 bases and J by 10 bases, 7 bases remained unmatched. Per the germline V gene, CDR1 is SGHTA and CDR2 is FQGTGA. This CDR3 is 13 amino acids long. DNA for the CDR3: TGTGCCAGCAGGTATAGCGGGAGTCGGGAGCAGTTCTTC. Its translation: CASRYSGSREQFF.

This clone is a singleton in its sample. Its ends do not fully match the called genes, so a read error is possible. This chain joins TRBV7-9 and TRBJ2-1; D is perhaps TRBD1 (6 bases). Germline loops: CDR1 SEHNR, CDR2 FQNEAQ (reference sequence). The CDR3 runs 16 residues. In DNA, the CDR3 is TGTTCCAGCAGCTCCAGACCCCCTGACAGGTACAATGAGCAGTTCTTC. It encodes CSSSSRPPDRYNEQFF. Using reference TRBV7-9 and TRBJ2-1 for the parts outside the CDR3, the full variable domain is DTGVSQNPRHKITKRGQNVTFRCDPISEHNRLYWYRQTLGQGPEFLTYFQNEAQLEKSRLLSDRFSAERPKGSFSTLEIQRTEQGDSAMYLCSSSSRPPDRYNEQFFGPGTRLTVL.

This clone was found many times. The genes are TRBV18 and TRBJ1-1; 8 nucleotides align to TRBD1. CDR1 is KGHSH and CDR2 is LQKENI in the germline V gene. V was clipped by 3 bases and J by 2 bases; unmatched bases: 8. The CDR3 runs 16 residues. The CDR3 protein is CASSPPSGGSNTEAFF. DNA of the CDR3: TGTGCCAGCTCACCGCCCTCAGGGGGCTCTAACACTGAAGCTTTCTTT.

The CDR3 DNA follows: TGCGCCAGCAGCCCGGGAGGGACAGGGATCGCGGCTGAAGCTTTCTTT. Amino acid sequence: CASSPGGTGIAAEAFF. The chain links TRBV5-1 to TRBJ1-1, with TRBD1 matching over 9 bases. There are 16 residues in the CDR3. Germline CDR1 reads SGHRS; CDR2 reads YFSETQ. V dropped 4 bases and J dropped 6; count of bases not matched to a gene: 13. Filled out from reference TRBV5-1 and TRBJ1-1, the complete variable domain reads KAGVTQTPRYLIKTRGQQVTLSCSPISGHRSVSWYQQTPGQGLQFLFEYFSETQRNKGNFPGRFSGRQFSNSRSEMNVSTLELGDSALYLCASSPGGTGIAAEAFFGQGTRLTVV.